The next 20 T cell receptor beta chains were all read from a single sample in a study of T cells in Graves' hyperthyroidism and ophthalmopathy. RNA transcripts yielded amplified TCR beta CDR3 regions. Researchers ran a first-round RT-PCR on the TCR CDR3 using the HTBI primer set. TCRdb analysed the multiplex PCR reads with MiXCR anew, one entry per CDR3 protein. The sample has a few hundred thousand distinct CDR3 sequences, 15% seen once. Input material: blood. The receptors were gathered from a woman aged 25 to 39 with Graves' hyperthyroidism.

This clonotype was picked up one time. The chain combines TRBV29-1 with TRBJ1-6; D call uncertain. The V end lost 6 bases, the J end lost 0 bases, and 12 bases lay between the germline ends. Germline-derived CDR1 and CDR2 are SQVTM and ANQGSEA. The CDR3 runs 15 residues. The CDR3 DNA sequence: TGCAGCGTCCGCACCAAGAGCTCCTATAATTCACCCCTCCACTTT. This codes for CSVRTKSSYNSPLHF.

This clonotype was counted many times. This chain links TRBV11-2 with TRBJ2-1; D perhaps matches TRBD2 (6 bases). The CDR3 covers 15 residues. V lost 0 bases to trimming and J lost 3 bases, with 9 bases between them. The germline V gene encodes CDR1 SGHAT and CDR2 FQNNGV. The DNA of the CDR3 is TGTGCCAGCAGCTTAGACGCGGGAAACTACAATGAGCAGTTCTTC. Translated, it gives CASSLDAGNYNEQFF.

This clonotype appeared a few times. This chain uses TRBV9 with TRBJ2-7, with unresolved D. CDR3 size: 14 residues. Per the germline V gene, CDR1 is SGDLS and CDR2 is YYNGEE. V was cut by 0 bases and J by 0 bases, with 7 bases left in between. Written as DNA, the CDR3 is TGTGCCAGCAGCGTAGACATCGCCTCCTACGAGCAGTACTTC. Translating gives CASSVDIASYEQYF.

Worth noting for this clonotype: This clone may be a read error of a much larger clone one base away. As the CDR3 is not closed by the conserved phenylalanine or tryptophan, this likely results from a read error. The V gene is TRBV3-1, the J gene TRBJ2-1, with D unclear. The V gene lost 0 bases and the J gene lost 6 bases, with 12 bases spanning the gap. In germline, CDR1 is LGHDT, CDR2 YNNKEL (reference sequence). The CDR3 length is 15 residues. The CDR3 DNA reads as TGTGCCAGCAGCCAAGATCCAGCGATCCCCAATGAGCAGTTCTTA. It codes for CASSQDPAIPNEQFL.

This clonotype came up many times. This rearrangement joins TRBV28 to TRBJ2-7; 15 bases map to TRBD2. Germline values: CDR1 MDHEN, CDR2 SYDVKM. J was trimmed by 6 bases and V by 5 bases; bases with no gene match: 8. This CDR3 is built from 16 residues. CDR3 protein: CASSPGLAGGRREQYF. The CDR3 bases are TGTGCCAGCAGTCCGGGACTAGCGGGAGGACGGCGCGAGCAGTACTTC. Drawing the rest from reference TRBV28 and TRBJ2-7, the complete variable domain is DVKVTQSSRYLVKRTGEKVFLECVQDMDHENMFWYRQDPGLGLRLIYFSYDVKMKEKGDIPEGYSVSREKKERFSLILESASTNQTSMYLCASSPGLAGGRREQYFGPGTRLTVT.

The V call is TRBV7-8, the J call TRBJ1-5; D not resolved. CDR3 length equals 12 residues. Germline V gene data show CDR1 as SGHVS and CDR2 as FQNEAQ. The V end lost 5 bases, the J end lost 4 bases, and 6 bases lay between the germline ends. CDR3 in amino acids: CASSNGNQPQHF. The CDR3, as DNA: TGTGCCAGCAGCAACGGGAATCAGCCCCAGCATTTT.

This clonotype came up many times. This sequence joins TRBV3-1 and TRBJ2-1, with 11 bases identical to TRBD2. With 4 bases clipped from V and 9 bases from J, the junction kept 8 bases outside the gene matches. Germline V gene data show CDR1 as LGHDT and CDR2 as YNNKEL (reference sequence). This CDR3 has 15 amino acids. Here the CDR3 reads CASSLNSGRASEQFF. For the CDR3, the DNA is TGTGCCAGCAGCCTGAATAGCGGGAGGGCGAGTGAGCAGTTCTTC.

This sequence joins TRBV7-8 and TRBJ1-1; 8 nucleotides align to TRBD1. Germline assignment: CDR1 SGHVS and CDR2 FQNEAQ. Trimming took 10 bases from V and 4 from J; bases not matched to a gene: 8. The CDR3 is made up of 13 amino acids. CDR3 region: CANSLTGGTEAFF. CDR3 coding DNA: TGTGCCAACAGTTTAACAGGGGGCACTGAAGCTTTCTTT.

The rearrangement links TRBV9 to TRBJ2-3; D unresolved. CDR1 is SGDLS and CDR2 is YYNGEE in the germline V gene. Trimming removed 5 bases at V and 5 bases at J, with 18 bases between. This CDR3 is 15 amino acids long. CDR3 nucleotides: TGTGCCAGCAGTCGCGGCTCTGGGGTGCTAGATACGCAGTATTTT. It specifies CASSRGSGVLDTQYF. The entire variable domain, with the rest obtained from reference TRBV9 and TRBJ2-3, is as follows: DSGVTQTPKHLITATGQRVTLRCSPRSGDLSVYWYQQSLDQGLQFLIQYYNGEERAKGNILERFSAQQFPDLHSELNLSSLELGDSALYFCASSRGSGVLDTQYFGPGTRLTVL.

This clonotype appeared many times. This chain links TRBV27 with TRBJ1-5; no definite D call. V dropped 5 bases and J dropped 0 bases, with 23 bases sitting between them. CDR1 is MNHEY and CDR2 is SMNVEV in the germline V gene (reference sequence). The CDR3 totals 19 residues. This CDR3 is CASSPRAGTDYLSNQPQHF. The CDR3 DNA sequence: TGTGCCAGCAGTCCCCGGGCAGGTACTGACTACCTTAGCAATCAGCCCCAGCATTTT.

This clonotype occurred many times. The chain has TRBV7-9 and TRBJ2-1, with TRBD2 matching 13 bases. CDR3 size: 14 residues. The germline gives CDR1 SEHNR, CDR2 FQNEAQ (reference sequence). Trimming cost V 7 bases and J 6 bases; bases outside gene matches: 3. In nucleotides, the CDR3 is TGTGCCAGCAAAGGACTAGCGGGAGTCAATGAGCAGTTCTTC. This translates into CASKGLAGVNEQFF.

J is TRBJ1-2 and V is TRBV12-3 or TRBV12-4; tentatively, D is TRBD1 (6 bases). The ends were cut back, 3 bases at V and 4 bases at J, with 9 bases in the middle. The CDR3 loop spans 13 amino acids. The CDR3 region has the DNA TGTGCCAGCAGTTTTCAACAGGGCTATGGCTACACCTTC. Its translation: CASSFQQGYGYTF.

The sample holds many counts of this clonotype. This chain uses TRBV6-2 or TRBV6-3 with TRBJ2-1; D tentatively reads TRBD1 or TRBD2 (5 bases each). The V end was cut by 6 bases, the J end by 13 bases, with 13 bases between. CDR3 size: 11 residues. The germline V gene has CDR1 MNHEY and CDR2 SVGEGT. The CDR3 nucleotides read TGTGCCAGCAGCCCCCCGGGACCCCAGTTCTTC. It specifies CASSPPGPQFF.

The chain combines TRBV5-8 with TRBJ2-7, with 9 positions matching TRBD1. Germline loops: CDR1 SGHTS, CDR2 YDEGEE. V shed 2 bases, J shed 0 bases, and the junction held 6 bases outside the gene matches. The CDR3 sequence is 16 residues long. The chain's CDR3 is CASSFPGTGSSYEQYF. Written as DNA, the CDR3 is TGTGCCAGCAGCTTTCCGGGGACAGGGAGCTCCTACGAGCAGTACTTC. The full variable domain, completed using reference TRBV5-8 and TRBJ2-7, is EAGVTQSPTHLIKTRGQQATLRCSPISGHTSVYWYQQALGLGLQFLLWYDEGEERNRGNFPPRFSGRQFPNYSSELNVNALELEDSALYLCASSFPGTGSSYEQYFGPGTRLTVT.

This clonotype was observed at least ten times. V usage is TRBV12-3 or TRBV12-4 and J usage is TRBJ1-1; D is uncertain. V was trimmed by 3 bases and J by 2 bases, leaving 4 bases between them. The CDR3 has 12 residues. As DNA, the CDR3 is TGTGCCAGCAGTTTTAGTAACACTGAAGCTTTCTTT. It codes for CASSFSNTEAFF.

A remark on this clonotype: One junction end does not reproduce the germline sequence, and a read error may be involved. The chain recombines TRBV11-1 with TRBJ2-3; D gene unclear. The CDR3 extends over 14 amino acids. Germline V gene sequence: CDR1 SGHAT, CDR2 FQDESV (reference sequence). The CDR3: CANSLSRLADTQYF. The CDR3 bases are TGTGCCAACAGCTTGAGCCGACTTGCAGATACGCAGTATTTT. The entire variable domain, with the rest obtained from reference TRBV11-1 and TRBJ2-3, is as follows: EAEVAQSPRYKITEKSQAVAFWCDPISGHATLYWYRQILGQGPELLVQFQDESVVDDSQLPKDRFSAERLKGVDSTLKIQPAELGDSAMYLCANSLSRLADTQYFGPGTRLTVL.

The chain uses TRBV13 and TRBJ2-7, with a weak D call TRBD2 (7 bases). CDR3 size: 14 residues. Trimming left V 2 bases short and J 6 bases short, with 14 bases between. Germline V gene lookup returns CDR1 PRHDT and CDR2 FYEKMQ (reference sequence). The CDR3 here is CASSLRGGFGEQYF. The CDR3 DNA is TGTGCCAGCAGCTTAAGGGGGGGTTTTGGCGAGCAGTACTTC. The whole variable domain, remainder taken from reference TRBV13 and TRBJ2-7, is AAGVIQSPRHLIKEKRETATLKCYPIPRHDTVYWYQQGPGQDPQFLISFYEKMQSDKGSIPDRFSAQQFSDYHSELNMSSLELGDSALYFCASSLRGGFGEQYFGPGTRLTVT.

In this sample, this clonotype turned up many times. The chain joins TRBV20-1 to TRBJ2-1; 13 bases align to TRBD2. The CDR3 totals 19 residues. Germline values: CDR1 DFQATT, CDR2 SNEGSKA (reference sequence). The ends lost 6 bases at V and 0 bases at J; junction bases unmatched: 14. CDR3: CSALKPGLAGPRSYNEQFF. DNA of the CDR3: TGCAGTGCCCTCAAACCGGGACTAGCGGGACCCCGCTCCTACAATGAGCAGTTCTTC.

This clonotype has just a few counts. The chain couples TRBV24-1 to TRBJ1-2, with D perhaps TRBD1 (5 bases). In germline, CDR1 is KGHDR, CDR2 SFDVKD. The V end lost 2 bases, the J end lost 8 bases, and 11 bases lay between the germline ends. This CDR3 is 13 amino acids long. CDR3 protein: CATSDYGHTGYTF. The DNA for the CDR3 is TGTGCCACCAGTGATTACGGACATACCGGCTACACCTTC.

In its sample, this clonotype was seen many times. The chain is built from TRBV7-9 and TRBJ2-5; 12 bases line up with TRBD2. The CDR3 has 20 amino acids. V shed 3 bases and J 2 bases; nucleotides not matched to a gene: 16. Germline CDR1 is SEHNR and CDR2 is FQNEAQ (reference sequence). The chain's CDR3 is CASSFIHNASGRAVQETQYF. CDR3 in DNA: TGTGCCAGCAGCTTCATACACAACGCTAGCGGGAGGGCCGTACAAGAGACCCAGTACTTC.